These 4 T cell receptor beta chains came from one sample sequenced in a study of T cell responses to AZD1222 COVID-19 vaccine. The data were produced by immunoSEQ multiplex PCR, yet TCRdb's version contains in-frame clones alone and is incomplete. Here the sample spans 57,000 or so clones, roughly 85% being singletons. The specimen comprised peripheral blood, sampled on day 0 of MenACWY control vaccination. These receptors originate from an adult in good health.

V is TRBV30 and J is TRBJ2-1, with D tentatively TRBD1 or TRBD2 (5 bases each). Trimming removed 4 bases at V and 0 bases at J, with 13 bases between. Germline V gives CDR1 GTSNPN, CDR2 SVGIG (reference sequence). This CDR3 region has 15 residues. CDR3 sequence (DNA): TGTGCCTGGAACCCCTTTGGGACCTCCTACAATGAGCAGTTCTTC. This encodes CAWNPFGTSYNEQFF.

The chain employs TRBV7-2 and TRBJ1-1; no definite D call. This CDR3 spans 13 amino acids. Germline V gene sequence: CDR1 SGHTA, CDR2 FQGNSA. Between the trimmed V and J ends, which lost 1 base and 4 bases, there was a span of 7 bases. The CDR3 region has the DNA TGTGCCAGCAGCTTAGTAGGGTTCACTGAAGCTTTCTTT. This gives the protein CASSLVGFTEAFF.

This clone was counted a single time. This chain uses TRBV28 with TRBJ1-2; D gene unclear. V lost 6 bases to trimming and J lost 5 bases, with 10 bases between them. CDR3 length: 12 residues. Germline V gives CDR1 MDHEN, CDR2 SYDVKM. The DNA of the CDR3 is TGTGCCAGCAGCACCGCGGGTTATGGCTACACCTTC. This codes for CASSTAGYGYTF.

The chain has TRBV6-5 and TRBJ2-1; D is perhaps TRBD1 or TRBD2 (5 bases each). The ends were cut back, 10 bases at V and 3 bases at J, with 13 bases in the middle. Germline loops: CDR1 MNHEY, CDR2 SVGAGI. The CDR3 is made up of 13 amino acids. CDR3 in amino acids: CATIEGNYNEQFF. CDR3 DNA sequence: TGTGCCACTATAGAGGGGAACTACAATGAGCAGTTCTTC.